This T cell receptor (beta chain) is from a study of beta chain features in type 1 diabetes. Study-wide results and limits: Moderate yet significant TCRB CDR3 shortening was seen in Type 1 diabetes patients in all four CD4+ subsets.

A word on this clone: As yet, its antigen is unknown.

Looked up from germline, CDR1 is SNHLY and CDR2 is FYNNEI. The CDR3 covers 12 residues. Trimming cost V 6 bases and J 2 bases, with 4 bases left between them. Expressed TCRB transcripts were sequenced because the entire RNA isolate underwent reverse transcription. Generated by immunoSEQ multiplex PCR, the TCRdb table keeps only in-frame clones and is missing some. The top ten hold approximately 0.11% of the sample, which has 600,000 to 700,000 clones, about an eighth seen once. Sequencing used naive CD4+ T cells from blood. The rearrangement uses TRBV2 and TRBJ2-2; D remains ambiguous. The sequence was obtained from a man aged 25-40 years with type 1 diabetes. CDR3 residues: CASRLNTGELFF. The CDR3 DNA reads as TGTGCCAGCAGGCTCAACACCGGGGAGCTGTTTTTT.